This T cell receptor (beta chain) stems from a study of blood T cell repertoires in COVID-19. Study in general: The cDNA or gDNA used as material had been derived from T cells, B-cell-depleted T cells, or PBMCs.

In the authors' methods: Quantification of nucleated cells was approximated via reference gene primer amplification. TCRdb's copy holds only in-frame clones and misses some; the assay was immunoSEQ multiplex PCR. That table gives V, J and clone size, and the DNA gave D and trimming. This sample has about 250,000 clones, with 87% found just once. This CDR3 is 15 amino acids long. The trim removed 3 bases at V and 4 bases at J, leaving 2 bases unmatched. The germline V gene has CDR1 LNHDA and CDR2 SQIVND (reference sequence). What was sequenced was peripheral blood. This clonotype originated in a man aged 18 to 29 with active or convalescent COVID-19. The rearrangement uses TRBV19 and TRBJ2-2; 10 positions agree with TRBD1. In nucleotides, the CDR3 is TGTGCCAGTAGTATGTGGACAGGGGGCACCGGGGAGCTGTTTTTT. Its translation: CASSMWTGGTGELFF.